This is a list of T cell receptor beta chains from one sample in a study of shared clonotypes between healthy human individuals. The method was immunoSEQ multiplex PCR; TCRdb's version includes in-frame clones alone and lacks a portion of them. The repertoire holds roughly 1,500,000 clones, with around 98.5% as singletons. The sequencing input was naive CD4+ T cells sorted from blood. Source of these receptors: a man aged 30 to 45 in good health. CDR3s include the opening cysteine and the closing phenylalanine or tryptophan. The order of the fields is D gene, J gene, clone size, V gene, CDR3 DNA, CDR3 protein. D genes are given only for firm matches. The size field is filled for only some rows; it gives once, few, many or a size class.

>-|TRBJ1-1|-|TRBV29-1
TGCAGCGTCCGACCGGGGAGGGGGTGGACTGAAGCTTTCTTT
CSVRPGRGWTEAFF
>-|TRBJ1-5|once|TRBV7-6
TGTGCCAGCAGCTTAAGCGTGCAGCCCAATCAGCCCCAGCATTTT
CASSLSVQPNQPQHF
>-|TRBJ1-2|-|TRBV5-1
TGCGCCAGCAGCCCCAGGATATCGAACTATGGCTACACCTTC
CASSPRISNYGYTF
>-|TRBJ1-5|-|TRBV2
TGTGCCAGCAGTGAACGGGGAAATCAGCCCCAGCATTTT
CASSERGNQPQHF
>TRBD1|TRBJ2-4|-|TRBV5-5
TGTGCCAGCAGCGACAGGGGAGCCAAAAACATTCAGTACTTC
CASSDRGAKNIQYF
>TRBD2|TRBJ2-2|-|TRBV29-1
TGCAGCGTTATGGCTAGCGGTAACATAAGGGAGCTGTTTTTT
CSVMASGNIRELFF
>-|TRBJ2-1|-|TRBV6-5
TGTGCCAGCAGTTACGGACAGTACAATGAGCAGTTCTTC
CASSYGQYNEQFF
>-|TRBJ1-5|-|TRBV18
TGTGCCAGCTCACGGGGCGCCAATCAGCCCCAGCATTTT
CASSRGANQPQHF
>-|TRBJ1-1|-|TRBV30
TGTGCCTGGAGGACGTTTATGAACACTGAAGCTTTCTTT
CAWRTFMNTEAFF
>-|TRBJ2-5|once|TRBV5-5
TGTGCCAGCAGCTTGAGGACTAACCAAGAGACCCAGTACTTC
CASSLRTNQETQYF
>-|TRBJ2-7|once|TRBV2
TGTGCCAGCAGTGAAGCGCCGGCTTACTCCTACGAGCAGTACTTC
CASSEAPAYSYEQYF
>-|TRBJ2-5|-|TRBV27
TGTGCCAGCAGTTTATCTGGGCCAGGAGAGACCCAGTACTTC
CASSLSGPGETQYF
>-|TRBJ2-2|-|TRBV11-2
TGTGCCAGCAGCTTATACACCGGGGAGCTGTTTTTT
CASSLYTGELFF
>-|TRBJ2-7|-|TRBV4-2
TGTGCCAGCAGCCAAGGTACCCGGGAAGGTGCGTACGAGCAGTACTTC
CASSQGTREGAYEQYF
>-|TRBJ2-3|-|TRBV5-8
TGTGCCAGCAGCTTGGGAGGTACAGATACGCAGTATTTT
CASSLGGTDTQYF
>-|TRBJ1-5|-|TRBV21-1
TGTGCCAGCAGCAAAACTGGCGGGGAGGGAGATAGCAATCAGCCCCAGCATTTT
CASSKTGGEGDSNQPQHF
>TRBD1|TRBJ2-3|-|TRBV10-3
TGTGCCATCAGTGTGACCGGGACAGCTAGCACAGATACGCAGTATTTT
CAISVTGTASTDTQYF
>-|TRBJ2-5|-|TRBV2
TGTGCCAGCAGTGGCGCGAGGAACCACCCGGCCCAGTACTTC
CASSGARNHPAQYF
>-|TRBJ2-3|-|TRBV5-1
TGCGCCAGCAGCTTGGAGCCATCTAGCACAGATACGCAGTATTTT
CASSLEPSSTDTQYF
>TRBD2|TRBJ2-7|-|TRBV18
TGTGCCAGCTCCCCGGGGACTAGCGGGAGGACTTACGAGCAGTACTTC
CASSPGTSGRTYEQYF
>-|TRBJ1-2|-|TRBV5-4
TGTGCCAGCAGCTTGGAACGCCTTAACTATGGCTACACCTTC
CASSLERLNYGYTF
>TRBD1|TRBJ1-1|-|TRBV6-5
TGTGCCAGCAGTCGTTTACAGGGGGATACTGAAGCTTTCTTT
CASSRLQGDTEAFF
>-|TRBJ2-5|-|TRBV10-3
TGTGCCATCAGTGGGGAATGGGGGAAACAAGAGACCCAGTACTTC
CAISGEWGKQETQYF
>-|TRBJ1-5|-|TRBV28
TGTGCCAGCAGGCCCCGGGGGGCGGGATCGAGCAATCAGCCCCAGCATTTT
CASRPRGAGSSNQPQHF
>TRBD2|TRBJ2-1|-|TRBV25-1
TGTGCCAGCAGTGAATATGGGACTAGCGGGAGCTCCTACAATGAGCAGTTCTTC
CASSEYGTSGSSYNEQFF
>TRBD1|TRBJ2-2|-|TRBV6-6
TGTGCCAGTGCGACAGGGGTCACCGGGGAGCTGTTTTTT
CASATGVTGELFF
>-|TRBJ1-1|-|TRBV5-6
TGTGCCAGCAGCTTTAAGGGGCGGGTGAACACTGAAGCTTTCTTT
CASSFKGRVNTEAFF
>-|TRBJ1-1|-|TRBV18
TGTGCCAGCTCACCCCTTGACCGGGGCGCCACTGAAGCTTTCTTT
CASSPLDRGATEAFF
>-|TRBJ1-2|-|TRBV29-1
TGCAGCGTTGATGAGGCATTCCTAAACTATGGCTACACCTTC
CSVDEAFLNYGYTF
>-|TRBJ1-5|-|TRBV19
TGTGCCAGTAGTATAAATCGGGGGTTGGGCAATCAGCCCCAGCATTTT
CASSINRGLGNQPQHF
>-|TRBJ2-7|once|TRBV7-2
TGTGCCAGCAGCCCTGGGGACTTTTACTACGAGCAGTACTTC
CASSPGDFYYEQYF
>-|TRBJ2-2|-|TRBV7-2
TGTGCCAGCAGCGGAAGACAGGGGAGGGCCGGGGAGCTGTTTTTT
CASSGRQGRAGELFF
>TRBD2|TRBJ2-4|-|TRBV7-6
TGTGCCAGCAGCCCCCGTAGGGCGGGAGGGTCTACTGCCAAAAACATTCAGTACTTC
CASSPRRAGGSTAKNIQYF
>TRBD2|TRBJ2-7|-|TRBV4-2
TGTGCCAGCAGCCACCCCACTAGCGGGCCCCAATCCTACGAGCAGTACTTC
CASSHPTSGPQSYEQYF
>-|TRBJ2-1|-|TRBV5-4
TGTGCCAGCAGCTTCCACAGGGAGGATGAGCAGTTCTTC
CASSFHREDEQFF
>TRBD1|TRBJ2-1|-|TRBV5-1
TGCGCCAGCAGCTTAAACCGGGACAGGGAAGGGAATGAGCAGTTCTTC
CASSLNRDREGNEQFF
>TRBD1|TRBJ2-4|-|TRBV14
TGTGCCAGCAGCCAAGGATTCGGGACAGGGAAAAACATTCAGTACTTC
CASSQGFGTGKNIQYF
>-|TRBJ1-2|-|TRBV4-3
TGCGCCAGCAGCCAGGACGCGAGGGGCTACACCTTC
CASSQDARGYTF